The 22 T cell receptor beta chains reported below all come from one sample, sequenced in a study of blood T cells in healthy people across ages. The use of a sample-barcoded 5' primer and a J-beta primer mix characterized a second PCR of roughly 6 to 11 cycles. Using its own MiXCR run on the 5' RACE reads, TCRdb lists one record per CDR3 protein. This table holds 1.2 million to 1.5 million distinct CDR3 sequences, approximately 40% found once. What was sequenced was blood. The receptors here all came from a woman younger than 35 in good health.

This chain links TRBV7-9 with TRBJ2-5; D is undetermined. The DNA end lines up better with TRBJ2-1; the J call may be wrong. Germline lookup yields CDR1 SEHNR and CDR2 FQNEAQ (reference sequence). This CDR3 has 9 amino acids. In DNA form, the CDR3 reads TGTGCCACCTACCCAACCCAGTTCTTC. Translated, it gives CATYPTQFF.

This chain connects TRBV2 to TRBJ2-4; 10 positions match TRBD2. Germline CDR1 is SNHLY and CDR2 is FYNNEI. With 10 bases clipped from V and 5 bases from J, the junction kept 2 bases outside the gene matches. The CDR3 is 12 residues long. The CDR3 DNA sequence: TGTGCCACCGGACTAGCGGAAAACATTCAGTACTTC. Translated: CATGLAENIQYF. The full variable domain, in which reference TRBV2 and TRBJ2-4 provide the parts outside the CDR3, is EPEVTQTPSHQVTQMGQEVILRCVPISNHLYFYWYRQILGQKVEFLVSFYNNEISEKSEIFDDQFSVERPDGSNFTLKIRSTKLEDSAMYFCATGLAENIQYFGAGTRLSVL.

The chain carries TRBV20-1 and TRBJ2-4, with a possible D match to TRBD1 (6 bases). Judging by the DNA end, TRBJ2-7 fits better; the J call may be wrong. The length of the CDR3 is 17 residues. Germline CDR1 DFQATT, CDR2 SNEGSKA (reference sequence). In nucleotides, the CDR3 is TGCAGTGCTAGGGATTCCGTTTTTTTGGGGGCTTCCCCCGAGCAGTACTTC. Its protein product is CSARDSVFLGASPEQYF.

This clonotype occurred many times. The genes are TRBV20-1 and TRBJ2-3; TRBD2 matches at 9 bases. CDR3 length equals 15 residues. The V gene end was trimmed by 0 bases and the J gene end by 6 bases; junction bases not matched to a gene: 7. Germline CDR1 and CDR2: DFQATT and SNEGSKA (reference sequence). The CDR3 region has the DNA TGCAGTGCTAGAGATCCCCTAGCGGGACCGGATACGCAGTATTTT. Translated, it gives CSARDPLAGPDTQYF.

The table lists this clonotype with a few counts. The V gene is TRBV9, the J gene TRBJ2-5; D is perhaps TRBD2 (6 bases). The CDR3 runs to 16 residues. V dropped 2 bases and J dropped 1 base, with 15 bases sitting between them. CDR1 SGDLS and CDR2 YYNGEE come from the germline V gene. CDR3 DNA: TGTGCCAGCAGCGTGATCGGGGCGGGGAGCCAAGAGACCCAGTACTTC. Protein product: CASSVIGAGSQETQYF.

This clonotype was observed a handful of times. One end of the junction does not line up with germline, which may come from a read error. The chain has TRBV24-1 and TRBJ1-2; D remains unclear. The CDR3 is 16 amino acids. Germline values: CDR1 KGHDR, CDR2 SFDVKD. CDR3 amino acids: CATSGSSGGTNYGYTF. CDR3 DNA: TGTGCTACCAGTGGGTCCTCTGGAGGAACTAACTATGGCTACACCTTC.

Here the CDR3 reads CASRREGKDPEAFF. The CDR3 DNA reads as TGTGCCAGCAGGCGTGAGGGGAAGGACCCTGAAGCTTTCTTT. The genes are TRBV6-6 and TRBJ1-1; D possibly corresponds to TRBD1 (5 bases). Trimming left V 6 bases short and J 6 bases short, with 17 bases between. In germline, CDR1 is MNHNY, CDR2 SVGAGI (reference sequence). There are 14 residues in the CDR3.

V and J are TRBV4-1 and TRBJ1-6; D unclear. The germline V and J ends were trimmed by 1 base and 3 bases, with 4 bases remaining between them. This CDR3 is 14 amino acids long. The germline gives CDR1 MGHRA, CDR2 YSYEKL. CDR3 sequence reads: CASSQVVYNSPLHF. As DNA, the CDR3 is TGCGCCAGCAGCCAAGTGGTCTATAATTCACCCCTCCACTTT.

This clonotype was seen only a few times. The CDR3 reads CSARGSPSGGYNEQFF. As DNA, the CDR3 is TGCAGTGCTAGAGGTTCGCCTAGCGGGGGATACAATGAGCAGTTCTTC. The chain carries TRBV20-1 and TRBJ2-1; TRBD2 matches 10 bases. Trimming removed 1 base from V and 4 bases from J; junction bases left unmatched: 7. The V gene's germline CDR1 is DFQATT and CDR2 SNEGSKA (reference sequence). The CDR3 contains 16 residues.

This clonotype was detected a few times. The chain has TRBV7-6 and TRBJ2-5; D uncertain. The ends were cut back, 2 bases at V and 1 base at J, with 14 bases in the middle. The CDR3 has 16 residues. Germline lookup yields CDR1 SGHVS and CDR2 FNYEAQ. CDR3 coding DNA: TGTGCCAGCAGCTTAAGTCAGTCAGGTGTCCAAGAGACCCAGTACTTC. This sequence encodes CASSLSQSGVQETQYF. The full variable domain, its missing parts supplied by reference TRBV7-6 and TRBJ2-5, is GAGVSQSPRYKVTKRGQDVALRCDPISGHVSLYWYRQALGQGPEFLTYFNYEAQQDKSGLPNDRFSAERPEGSISTLTIQRTEQRDSAMYRCASSLSQSGVQETQYFGPGTRLLVL.

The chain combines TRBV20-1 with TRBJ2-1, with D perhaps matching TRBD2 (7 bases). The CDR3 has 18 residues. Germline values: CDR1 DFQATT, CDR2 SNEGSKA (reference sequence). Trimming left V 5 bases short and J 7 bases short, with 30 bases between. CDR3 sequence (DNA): TGCAGTGCTGCCGGGGGACCGGGGGGCGGGACTCCTAGGAATGAGCAGTTCTTC. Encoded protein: CSAAGGPGGGTPRNEQFF.

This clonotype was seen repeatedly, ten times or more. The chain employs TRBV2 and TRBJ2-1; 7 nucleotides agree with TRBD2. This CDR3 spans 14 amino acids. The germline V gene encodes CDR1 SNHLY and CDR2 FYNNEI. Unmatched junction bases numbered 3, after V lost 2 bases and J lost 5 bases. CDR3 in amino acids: CASSELAVNNEQFF. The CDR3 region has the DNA TGTGCCAGCAGTGAACTAGCGGTCAACAATGAGCAGTTCTTC.

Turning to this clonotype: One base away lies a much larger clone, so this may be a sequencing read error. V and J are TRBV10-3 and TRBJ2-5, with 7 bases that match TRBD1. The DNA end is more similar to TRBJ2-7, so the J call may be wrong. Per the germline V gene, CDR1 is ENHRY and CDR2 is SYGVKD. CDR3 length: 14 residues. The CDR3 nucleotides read TGTGCCACGGAGACAGGGAAGTTCTCCCACGAGCAGTACTTC. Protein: CATETGKFSHEQYF.

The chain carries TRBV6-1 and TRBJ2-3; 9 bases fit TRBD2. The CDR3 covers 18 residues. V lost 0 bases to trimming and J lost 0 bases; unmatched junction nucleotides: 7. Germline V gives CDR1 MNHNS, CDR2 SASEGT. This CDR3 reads CASSEAVWLAGSTDTQYF. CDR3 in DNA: TGTGCCAGCAGTGAAGCAGTTTGGCTAGCGGGGAGCACAGATACGCAGTATTTT.

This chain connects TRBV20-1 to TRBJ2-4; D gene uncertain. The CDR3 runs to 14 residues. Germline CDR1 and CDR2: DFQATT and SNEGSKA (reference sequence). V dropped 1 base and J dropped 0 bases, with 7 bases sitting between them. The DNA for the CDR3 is TGCAGTGCTAGAGCCCGCCTAGCCAAAAACATTCAGTACTTC. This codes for CSARARLAKNIQYF.

The CDR3 DNA reads as TGTGCCAGCAGTGAAGCGGTAAGGAACACGGCCGAGACCCAGTACTTC. This gives the protein CASSEAVRNTAETQYF. The rearrangement joins TRBV6-1 to TRBJ2-7, with D unclear. With the DNA end fitting TRBJ2-5 better, the J assignment may be wrong. CDR3 length equals 16 residues. Germline CDR1 MNHNS, CDR2 SASEGT.

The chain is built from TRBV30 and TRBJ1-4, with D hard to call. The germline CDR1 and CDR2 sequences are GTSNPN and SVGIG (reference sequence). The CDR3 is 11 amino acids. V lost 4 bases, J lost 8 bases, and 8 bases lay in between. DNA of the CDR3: TGTGCCTGGACCAGTTCCGAAAAACTGTTTTTT. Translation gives CAWTSSEKLFF.

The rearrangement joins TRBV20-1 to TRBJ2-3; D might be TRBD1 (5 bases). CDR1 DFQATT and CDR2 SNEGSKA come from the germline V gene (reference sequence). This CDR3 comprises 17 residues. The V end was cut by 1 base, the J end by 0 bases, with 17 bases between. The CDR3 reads CSARGTPPLPSTDTQYF. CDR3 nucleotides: TGCAGTGCTAGAGGGACACCCCCGCTACCAAGCACAGATACGCAGTATTTT.

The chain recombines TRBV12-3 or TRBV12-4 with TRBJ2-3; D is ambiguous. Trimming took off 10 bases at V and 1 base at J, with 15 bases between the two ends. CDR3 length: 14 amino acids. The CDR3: CANTIQSGTDTQYF. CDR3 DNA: TGTGCCAACACCATCCAATCAGGCACAGATACGCAGTATTTT.

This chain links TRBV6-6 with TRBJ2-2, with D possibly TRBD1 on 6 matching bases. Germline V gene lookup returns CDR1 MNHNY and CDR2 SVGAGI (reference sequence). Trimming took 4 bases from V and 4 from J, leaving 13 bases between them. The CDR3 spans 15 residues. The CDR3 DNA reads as TGTGCCAGCAGTTCCCAGGGGAAGGGCACCGGGGAGCTGTTTTTT. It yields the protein CASSSQGKGTGELFF.

The CDR3 spells CASGELPPGLESSYNEQYF. The CDR3 DNA reads TGTGCCAGCGGAGAGTTACCTCCGGGACTAGAGAGCTCCTACAATGAGCAGTACTTC. The chain recombines TRBV27 with TRBJ2-1; 8 bases are shared with TRBD2. The DNA end favors TRBJ2-7, so the J call may be wrong. Germline CDR1 is MNHEY and CDR2 is SMNVEV (reference sequence). CDR3 length: 19 residues.

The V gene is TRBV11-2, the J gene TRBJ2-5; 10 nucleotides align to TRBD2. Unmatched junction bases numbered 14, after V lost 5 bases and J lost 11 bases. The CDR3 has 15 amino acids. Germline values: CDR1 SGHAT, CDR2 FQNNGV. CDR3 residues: CASSTTSGVYNEQYF. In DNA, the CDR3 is TGTGCCAGCAGCACCACTAGCGGGGTCTACAATGAGCAGTACTTC.